This T cell receptor beta chain was sequenced during a study of blood T cell repertoires in COVID-19. The data were produced by immunoSEQ multiplex PCR, yet TCRdb's version contains in-frame clones alone and is incomplete. The table lists some 350,000 clones, over 75% of them singletons. This clone was observed once. Looked up from germline, CDR1 is KGHSH and CDR2 is LQKENI. The trim removed 3 bases at V and 3 bases at J, leaving 1 base unmatched. The CDR3 totals 14 residues. The sequence was collected from a man between 18 and 35 years old who had recovered from COVID-19. The sequencing input was PBMCs or T cells enriched from blood (not recorded which). The chain is built from TRBV18 and TRBJ2-5; 10 bases agree with TRBD1. CDR3 protein: CASSPGTGEETQYF. CDR3 nucleotide sequence: TGTGCCAGCTCACCCGGGACAGGGGAAGAGACCCAGTACTTC. The complete variable domain, with remaining parts taken from reference TRBV18 and TRBJ2-5, reads NAGVMQNPRHLVRRRGQEARLRCSPMKGHSHVYWYRQLPEEGLKFMVYLQKENIIDESGMPKERFSAEFPKEGPSILRIQQVVRGDSAAYFCASSPGTGEETQYFGPGTRLLVL.